This T cell receptor beta chain is drawn from a study of PD-L1 blockade in urothelial cancer. Clones were read by immunoSEQ multiplex PCR, and TCRdb kept only the in-frame ones, dropping some. The data contain approximately 52,000 clones, approximately 77% of them singletons. Trimming pared 4 bases from V and 2 bases from J, leaving 15 bases between. Germline lookup yields CDR1 SGDLS and CDR2 YYNGEE. This CDR3 is 15 amino acids long. This TCR was sampled from a man aged 70 or older with urothelial cancer. The sequencing here drew on PBMCs, taken around atezolizumab (anti-PD-L1) treatment. This chain uses TRBV9 with TRBJ2-5; D gene ambiguous. The CDR3 DNA follows: TGTGCCAGCAGCCCCTTGTACCAGACACAAGAGACCCAGTACTTC. Translation: CASSPLYQTQETQYF.